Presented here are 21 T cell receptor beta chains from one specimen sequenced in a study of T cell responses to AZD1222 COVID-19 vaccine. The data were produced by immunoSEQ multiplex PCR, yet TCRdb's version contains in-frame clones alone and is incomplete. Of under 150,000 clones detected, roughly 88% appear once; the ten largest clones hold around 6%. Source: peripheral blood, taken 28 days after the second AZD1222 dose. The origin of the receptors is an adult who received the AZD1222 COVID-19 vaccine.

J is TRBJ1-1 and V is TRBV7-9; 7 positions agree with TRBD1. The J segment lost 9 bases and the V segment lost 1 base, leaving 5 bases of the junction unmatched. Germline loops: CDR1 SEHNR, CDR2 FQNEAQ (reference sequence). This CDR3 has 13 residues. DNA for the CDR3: TGTGCCAGCAGCTTAGATCAGACAGGGAAAGCTTTCTTT. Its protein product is CASSLDQTGKAFF.

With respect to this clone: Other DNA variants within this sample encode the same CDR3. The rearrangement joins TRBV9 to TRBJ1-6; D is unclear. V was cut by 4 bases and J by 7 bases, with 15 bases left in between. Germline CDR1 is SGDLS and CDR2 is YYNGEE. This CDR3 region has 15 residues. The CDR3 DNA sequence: TGTGCCAGCAGCCCCCGAGGAGGAGGAAATTCACCCCTCCACTTT. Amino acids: CASSPRGGGNSPLHF.

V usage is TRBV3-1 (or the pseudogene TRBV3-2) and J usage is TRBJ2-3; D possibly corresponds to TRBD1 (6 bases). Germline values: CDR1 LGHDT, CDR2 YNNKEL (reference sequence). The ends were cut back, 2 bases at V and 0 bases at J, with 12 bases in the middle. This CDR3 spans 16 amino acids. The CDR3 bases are TGTGCCAGCAGCCAAATCCGGGACACGAGCACAGATACGCAGTATTTT. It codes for CASSQIRDTSTDTQYF.

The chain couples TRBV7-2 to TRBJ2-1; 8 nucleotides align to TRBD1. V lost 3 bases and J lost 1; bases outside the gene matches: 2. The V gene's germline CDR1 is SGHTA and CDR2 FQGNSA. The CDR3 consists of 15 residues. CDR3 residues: CASSFTGGSYNEQFF. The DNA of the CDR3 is TGTGCCAGCAGCTTTACAGGGGGTTCCTACAATGAGCAGTTCTTC.

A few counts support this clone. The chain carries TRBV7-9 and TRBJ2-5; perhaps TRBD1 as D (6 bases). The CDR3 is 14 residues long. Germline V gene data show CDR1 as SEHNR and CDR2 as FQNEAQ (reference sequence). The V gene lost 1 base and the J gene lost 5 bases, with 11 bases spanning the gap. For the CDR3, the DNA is TGTGCCAGCAGCTTAGGTTCAGGGGTTGAGACCCAGTACTTC. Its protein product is CASSLGSGVETQYF.

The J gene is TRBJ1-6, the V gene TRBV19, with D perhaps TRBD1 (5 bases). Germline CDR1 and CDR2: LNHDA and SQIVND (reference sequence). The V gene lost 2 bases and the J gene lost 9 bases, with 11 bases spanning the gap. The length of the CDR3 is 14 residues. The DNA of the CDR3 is TGTGCCAGTAGTATATTACGCGGGGGTTCACCCCTCCACTTT. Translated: CASSILRGGSPLHF.

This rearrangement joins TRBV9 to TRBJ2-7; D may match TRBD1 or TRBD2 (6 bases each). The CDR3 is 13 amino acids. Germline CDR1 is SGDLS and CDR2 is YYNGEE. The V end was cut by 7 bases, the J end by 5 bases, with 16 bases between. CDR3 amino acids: CASSKTGADEQYF. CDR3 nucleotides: TGTGCCAGCTCCAAAACGGGGGCCGACGAGCAGTACTTC.

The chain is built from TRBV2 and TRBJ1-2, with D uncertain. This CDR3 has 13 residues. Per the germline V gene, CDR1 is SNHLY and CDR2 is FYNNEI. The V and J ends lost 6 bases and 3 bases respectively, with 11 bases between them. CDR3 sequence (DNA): TGTGCCAGCAGGAAGGGCCCGGACTATGGCTACACCTTC. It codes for CASRKGPDYGYTF.

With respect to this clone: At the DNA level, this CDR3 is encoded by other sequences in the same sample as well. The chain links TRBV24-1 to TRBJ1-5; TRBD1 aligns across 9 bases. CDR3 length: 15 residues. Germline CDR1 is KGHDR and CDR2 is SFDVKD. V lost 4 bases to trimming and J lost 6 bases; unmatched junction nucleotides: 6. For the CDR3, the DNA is TGTGCCACCAGTGAAACAACAGGGGGCGTTCAGCCCCAGCATTTT. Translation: CATSETTGGVQPQHF.

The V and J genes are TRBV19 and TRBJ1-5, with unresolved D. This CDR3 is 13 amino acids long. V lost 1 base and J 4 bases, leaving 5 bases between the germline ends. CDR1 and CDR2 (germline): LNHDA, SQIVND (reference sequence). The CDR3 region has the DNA TGTGCCAGTAGTATAGTCTTGAATCAGCCCCAGCATTTT. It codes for CASSIVLNQPQHF. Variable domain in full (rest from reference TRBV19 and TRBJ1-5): DGGITQSPKYLFRKEGQNVTLSCEQNLNHDAMYWYRQDPGQGLRLIYYSQIVNDFQKGDIAEGYSVSREKKESFPLTVTSAQKNPTAFYLCASSIVLNQPQHFGDGTRLSIL.

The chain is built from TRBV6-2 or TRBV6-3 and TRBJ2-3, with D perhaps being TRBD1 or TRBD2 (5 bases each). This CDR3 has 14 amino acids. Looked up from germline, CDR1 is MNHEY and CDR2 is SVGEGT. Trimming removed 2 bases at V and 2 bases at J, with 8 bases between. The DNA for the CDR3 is TGTGCCAGCAGTTACGAGGGGTCCACAGATACGCAGTATTTT. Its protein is CASSYEGSTDTQYF.

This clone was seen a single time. The CDR3 sequence: CASGPGQQETQYF. In DNA, the CDR3 is TGTGCCAGTGGACCGGGACAGCAAGAGACCCAGTACTTC. This chain uses TRBV19 with TRBJ2-5; 7 nucleotides line up with TRBD1. This CDR3 comprises 13 residues. The germline V gene has CDR1 LNHDA and CDR2 SQIVND (reference sequence). After removal of 8 bases from V and 2 bases from J, the junction contained 5 bases not matched to a gene.

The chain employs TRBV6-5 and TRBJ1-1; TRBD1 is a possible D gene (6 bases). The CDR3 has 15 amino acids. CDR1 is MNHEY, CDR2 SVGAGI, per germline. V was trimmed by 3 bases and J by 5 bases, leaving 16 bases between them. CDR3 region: CASSYAQGSGTEAFF. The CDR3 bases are TGTGCCAGCAGTTATGCACAGGGTTCGGGGACTGAAGCTTTCTTT.

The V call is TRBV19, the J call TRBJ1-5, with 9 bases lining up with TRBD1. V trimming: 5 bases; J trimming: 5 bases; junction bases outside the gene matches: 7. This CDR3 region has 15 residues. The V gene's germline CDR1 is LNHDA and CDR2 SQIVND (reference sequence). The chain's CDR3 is CASSGTGQGHQPQHF. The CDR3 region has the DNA TGTGCCAGTAGTGGGACGGGACAGGGACATCAGCCCCAGCATTTT.

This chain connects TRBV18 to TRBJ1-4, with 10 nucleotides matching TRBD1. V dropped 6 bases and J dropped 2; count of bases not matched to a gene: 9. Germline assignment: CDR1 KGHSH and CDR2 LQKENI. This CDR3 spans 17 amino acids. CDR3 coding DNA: TGTGCCAGCTCTCATCGACAGGGGGCGCCGACTAATGAAAAACTGTTTTTT. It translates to CASSHRQGAPTNEKLFF. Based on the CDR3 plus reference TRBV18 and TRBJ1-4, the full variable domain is NAGVMQNPRHLVRRRGQEARLRCSPMKGHSHVYWYRQLPEEGLKFMVYLQKENIIDESGMPKERFSAEFPKEGPSILRIQQVVRGDSAAYFCASSHRQGAPTNEKLFFGSGTQLSVL.

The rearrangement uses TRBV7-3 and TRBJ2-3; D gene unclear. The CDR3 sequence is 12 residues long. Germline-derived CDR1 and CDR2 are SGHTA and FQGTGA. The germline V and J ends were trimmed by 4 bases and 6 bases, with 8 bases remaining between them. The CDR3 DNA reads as TGTGCCAGCAGCTCCCCCTACGATACGCAGTATTTT. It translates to CASSSPYDTQYF. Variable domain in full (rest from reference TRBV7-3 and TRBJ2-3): GAGVSQTPSNKVTEKGKYVELRCDPISGHTALYWYRQSLGQGPEFLIYFQGTGAADDSGLPNDRFFAVRPEGSVSTLKIQRTERGDSAVYLCASSSPYDTQYFGPGTRLTVL.

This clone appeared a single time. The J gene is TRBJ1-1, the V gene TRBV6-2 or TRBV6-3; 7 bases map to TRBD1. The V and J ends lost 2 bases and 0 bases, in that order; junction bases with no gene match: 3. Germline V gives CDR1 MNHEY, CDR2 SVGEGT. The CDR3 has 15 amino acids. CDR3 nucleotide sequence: TGTGCCAGCAGTTACGAAGGGGGCTTGAACACTGAAGCTTTCTTT. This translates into CASSYEGGLNTEAFF.

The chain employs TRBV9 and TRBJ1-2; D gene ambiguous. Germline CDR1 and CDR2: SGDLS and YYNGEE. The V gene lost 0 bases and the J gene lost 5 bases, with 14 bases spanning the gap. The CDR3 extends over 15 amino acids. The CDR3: CASSVEARGEYGYTF. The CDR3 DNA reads TGTGCCAGCAGCGTAGAAGCGCGGGGAGAGTATGGCTACACCTTC.

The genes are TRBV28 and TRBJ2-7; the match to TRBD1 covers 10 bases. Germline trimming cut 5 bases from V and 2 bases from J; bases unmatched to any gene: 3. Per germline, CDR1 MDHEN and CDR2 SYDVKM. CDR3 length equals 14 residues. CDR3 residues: CASSQGQGPYEQYF. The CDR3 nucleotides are TGTGCCAGCAGTCAGGGACAGGGGCCCTACGAGCAGTACTTC.

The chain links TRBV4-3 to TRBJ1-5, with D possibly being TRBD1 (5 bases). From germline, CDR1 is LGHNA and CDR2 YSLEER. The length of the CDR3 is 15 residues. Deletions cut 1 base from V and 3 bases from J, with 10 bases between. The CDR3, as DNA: TGCGCCAGCAGCCAAGTATTAGGGGACAATCAGCCCCAGCATTTT. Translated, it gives CASSQVLGDNQPQHF.

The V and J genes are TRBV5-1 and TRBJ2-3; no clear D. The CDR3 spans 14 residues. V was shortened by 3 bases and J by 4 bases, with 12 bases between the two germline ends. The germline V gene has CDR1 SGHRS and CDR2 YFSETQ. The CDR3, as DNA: TGCGCCAGCAGCTCGGCCCAAAACCCAGATACGCAGTATTTT. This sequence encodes CASSSAQNPDTQYF. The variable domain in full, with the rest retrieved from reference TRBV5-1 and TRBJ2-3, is KAGVTQTPRYLIKTRGQQVTLSCSPISGHRSVSWYQQTPGQGLQFLFEYFSETQRNKGNFPGRFSGRQFSNSRSEMNVSTLELGDSALYLCASSSAQNPDTQYFGPGTRLTVL.